Below are 15 T cell receptor beta chains sequenced from a single sample in a study of Graves' ophthalmopathy and Graves' hyperthyroidism (dated by TCRdb to about 2018). Sequenced using an Illumina HiSeq 2000. TCR beta CDR3 regions were amplified from RNA transcripts for repertoire sequencing. The first round was an RT-PCR using HTBI primers with the Qiagen OneStep RT-PCR kit, and this first round was followed by a second-round multiplex PCR, then size selection and purification. Starting from the raw public reads, TCRdb applied fastp trimming at Q25, assembled clones with MiXCR and retained in-frame beta chains. Rows with one shared CDR3 protein collapse into an entry with the most common genes and DNA. The sample profile shows about 480,000 distinct CDR3 sequences; 14% of them were found once. The ten largest clones add up to approximately 9.8% of the sample. Sequencing was done on a sample of blood. These receptors originate from a woman aged 25 to 39 with Graves' ophthalmopathy. Donor details come from another sample of the same person, matched by shared clones.

This clonotype was recorded at least ten times. The chain is built from TRBV6-1 and TRBJ1-1; D not resolved. The CDR3 extends over 12 amino acids. Germline CDR1 reads MNHNS; CDR2 reads SASEGT. V was cut by 7 bases and J by 4 bases, with 10 bases left in between. CDR3 amino acids: CASTGGSTEAFF. CDR3 bases: TGTGCCAGCACGGGAGGGAGCACTGAAGCTTTCTTT.

This clonotype came up many times. The chain combines TRBV12-3 or TRBV12-4 with TRBJ1-5; a possible D gene is TRBD1 (5 bases). The CDR3 runs 15 residues. V lost 7 bases to trimming and J lost 7 bases, with 20 bases between them. The chain's CDR3 is CASTADKRGPQPQHF. CDR3 in DNA: TGTGCCAGCACCGCAGATAAGAGGGGCCCCCAGCCCCAGCATTTT.

This clonotype was counted between two and nine times. The J gene is TRBJ1-6, the V gene TRBV30; no firm D call. Germline V gene sequence: CDR1 GTSNPN, CDR2 SVGIG (reference sequence). The CDR3 totals 13 residues. Deletions cut 7 bases from V and 8 bases from J, with 15 bases between. In DNA form, the CDR3 reads TGTGCCTCGTCTCTGGGGTCCTATTCACCCCTCCACTTT. As protein: CASSLGSYSPLHF. The full variable domain, completed using reference TRBV30 and TRBJ1-6, is SQTIHQWPATLVQPVGSPLSLECTVEGTSNPNLYWYRQAAGRGLQLLFYSVGIGQISSEVPQNLSASRPQDRQFILSSKKLLLSDSGFYLCASSLGSYSPLHFGNGTRLTVT.

There are many counts of this clonotype. The chain uses TRBV20-1 and TRBJ2-5; 13 nucleotides agree with TRBD2. The CDR3 has 14 residues. CDR1 is DFQATT and CDR2 is SNEGSKA in the germline V gene (reference sequence). V lost 5 bases to trimming and J lost 7 bases; unmatched junction nucleotides: 7. The CDR3 sequence: CSAGTSGVAGTQYF. DNA for the CDR3: TGCAGTGCTGGGACTAGCGGGGTCGCGGGGACCCAGTACTTC.

This clonotype occurred a few times. This chain joins TRBV6-1 and TRBJ2-7, with a possible D match to TRBD1 (6 bases). CDR1 is MNHNS and CDR2 is SASEGT in the germline V gene. The V gene lost 7 bases and the J gene lost 4 bases, with 17 bases spanning the gap. This CDR3 is built from 14 residues. This chain's CDR3 is CASKPTGTPYEQYF. CDR3 nucleotide sequence: TGTGCCAGCAAACCAACCGGGACACCTTACGAGCAGTACTTC.

This clonotype came up many times. CDR3 DNA: TGTGCCAGCAGCTCCTCCCCCGGGACAGGGGGCCTTCAGCCCCAGCATTTT. Encoded protein: CASSSSPGTGGLQPQHF. The V and J genes are TRBV7-8 and TRBJ1-5; TRBD1 aligns across 12 bases. CDR3 length: 17 residues. Germline V gene lookup returns CDR1 SGHVS and CDR2 FQNEAQ. Trimming removed 4 bases from V and 6 bases from J; junction bases left unmatched: 10. Drawing the rest from reference TRBV7-8 and TRBJ1-5, the complete variable domain is GAGVSQSPRYKVAKRGQDVALRCDPISGHVSLFWYQQALGQGPEFLTYFQNEAQLDKSGLPSDRFFAERPEGSVSTLKIQRTQQEDSAVYLCASSSSPGTGGLQPQHFGDGTRLSIL.

This clonotype was observed at least ten times. The rearrangement links TRBV5-1 to TRBJ1-2, with TRBD1 as a possible D gene (6 bases). CDR1 is SGHRS and CDR2 is YFSETQ in the germline V gene. V gave up 1 base and J gave up 0 bases, with 13 bases separating them. CDR3 length: 16 amino acids. CDR3 sequence (DNA): TGCGCCAGCAGCTTGTCCAGACAGGTAGCTAACTATGGCTACACCTTC. The encoded protein is CASSLSRQVANYGYTF.

The chain links TRBV6-5 to TRBJ1-1, with a tentative D call TRBD1 (5 bases). The CDR3 is made up of 14 amino acids. Looked up from germline, CDR1 is MNHEY and CDR2 is SVGAGI. With 6 bases removed from V and 5 bases from J, the gap between germline ends came to 16 bases. The CDR3, as DNA: TGTGCCAGCAGATACGGGACCTGGGTGACTGAAGCTTTCTTT. It codes for CASRYGTWVTEAFF.

The chain carries TRBV12-3 or TRBV12-4 and TRBJ2-7; D is possibly TRBD1 (6 bases). This CDR3 region has 14 residues. The V end lost 5 bases, the J end lost 7 bases, and 18 bases lay between the germline ends. For the CDR3, the DNA is TGTGCCAGCAGTATACGGTCGACAGGAGCAGAGCAGTACTTC. Translation gives CASSIRSTGAEQYF.

As concerns this clonotype: A far larger clone is one base from this, pointing to a likely read error. V and J are TRBV6-1 and TRBJ2-2; TRBD2 is a possible D gene (5 bases). The CDR3 is 12 residues long. Germline V gene data show CDR1 as MNHNS and CDR2 as SASEGT. The CDR3 sequence: CASSEGAGELCF. The CDR3 coding sequence is TGTGCCAGCAGTGAAGGGGCCGGGGAGCTGTGTTTT.

The chain joins TRBV2 to TRBJ2-2; the D gene is possibly TRBD1 (6 bases). Trimming pared 8 bases from V and 2 bases from J, leaving 12 bases between. Germline V gene sequence: CDR1 SNHLY, CDR2 FYNNEI. The CDR3 is made up of 14 amino acids. The DNA of the CDR3 is TGTGCCAGCGGGGGCCAGCTAAACACCGGGGAGCTGTTTTTT. Amino acid sequence: CASGGQLNTGELFF.

This clonotype was observed many times. This chain links TRBV4-2 with TRBJ1-3; D remains ambiguous. This CDR3 region has 13 residues. The V gene lost 0 bases and the J gene lost 4 bases, with 4 bases spanning the gap. CDR1 is LGHNA and CDR2 is YNFKEQ in the germline V gene. In DNA form, the CDR3 reads TGTGCCAGCAGCCAAGATTTGGGAAACACCATATATTTT. It encodes CASSQDLGNTIYF.

This clonotype was seen at least ten times. This chain connects TRBV29-1 to TRBJ2-5; D is perhaps TRBD1 (7 bases). There are 13 residues in the CDR3. Germline V gives CDR1 SQVTM, CDR2 ANQGSEA. The V and J ends lost 6 bases and 2 bases respectively, with 13 bases between them. CDR3 nucleotide sequence: TGCAGCGTAGAGACAGGGAGGCAAGAGACCCAGTACTTC. Translating it yields CSVETGRQETQYF. Complete variable domain (other parts from reference TRBV29-1 and TRBJ2-5): SAVISQKPSRDICQRGTSLTIQCQVDSQVTMMFWYRQQPGQSLTLIATANQGSEATYESGFVIDKFPISRPNLTFSTLTVSNMSPEDSSIYLCSVETGRQETQYFGPGTRLLVL.

Many counts were recorded for this clonotype. The chain has TRBV13 and TRBJ2-7; TRBD2 might be the D (6 bases). The germline gives CDR1 PRHDT, CDR2 FYEKMQ (reference sequence). V gave up 0 bases and J gave up 6 bases, with 9 bases separating them. This CDR3 is built from 13 residues. As DNA, the CDR3 is TGTGCCAGCAGCTTAGGCGGGACTGGCGAGCAGTACTTC. Amino acid sequence: CASSLGGTGEQYF.

This clonotype was detected many times. The chain has TRBV28 and TRBJ2-7, with 7 bases lining up with TRBD2. V was clipped by 6 bases and J by 3 bases; unmatched bases: 8. Germline loops: CDR1 MDHEN, CDR2 SYDVKM. The CDR3 length is 14 residues. The CDR3 DNA follows: TGTGCCAGCAGGCGAAGCGGGACCCACTACGAGCAGTACTTC. Amino acid sequence: CASRRSGTHYEQYF.